The source of this TCR beta chain is a study of blood T cell repertoires in COVID-19. At the level of the study: PBMCs, B-cell-depleted T cells, or T cells were the source of the cDNA or gDNA that made up the material.

It was during active infection that Seattle patients were enrolled and then longitudinally followed. The CDR3 covers 13 residues. The V gene lost 8 bases and the J gene lost 3 bases, with 13 bases spanning the gap. Germline loops: CDR1 ENHRY, CDR2 SYGVKD. Source study methods: It was from reference gene primer amplification that nucleated cell counts were estimated. Some clones are missing from TCRdb's copy, which holds only in-frame ones; the method was immunoSEQ multiplex PCR. V and J calls and clone size are as listed in that table; D and trimming were resolved from the DNA. The sample includes about 530,000 clones, 85% to 90% of them seen just once.

The receptor comes from a woman aged 45-60 years with COVID-19, enrolled during active disease. The sequenced sample was peripheral blood. The chain employs TRBV10-3 and TRBJ1-1; D call uncertain. The CDR3 nucleotides read TGTGCCATCTTGGGAGAGAAGGACACTGAAGCTTTCTTT. Residues: CAILGEKDTEAFF.